Listed here are 17 T cell receptor beta chains from one sample, sequenced in a study of T cell responses to AZD1222 COVID-19 vaccine. Profiling relied on immunoSEQ multiplex PCR, and the TCRdb table lists in-frame clones only, not all of them. Here the sample spans 95,000 to 100,000 clones, around 87% being singletons. The starting material was peripheral blood, obtained 28 days after the second AZD1222 dose. These receptors were taken from an adult who received the AZD1222 COVID-19 vaccine.

The rearrangement joins TRBV18 to TRBJ1-2; tentative D call: TRBD1 (5 bases). The ends were cut back, 3 bases at V and 11 bases at J, with 19 bases in the middle. Germline CDR1 reads KGHSH; CDR2 reads LQKENI. The CDR3 is made up of 14 amino acids. The DNA of the CDR3 is TGTGCCAGCTCACCGTCATCGGACCCGGGGGAGTACACCTTC. Protein: CASSPSSDPGEYTF. The variable domain in full, with the rest retrieved from reference TRBV18 and TRBJ1-2, is NAGVMQNPRHLVRRRGQEARLRCSPMKGHSHVYWYRQLPEEGLKFMVYLQKENIIDESGMPKERFSAEFPKEGPSILRIQQVVRGDSAAYFCASSPSSDPGEYTFGSGTRLTVV.

On this clone itself: One end of the junction does not line up with germline, which may come from a read error. The CDR3 sequence is CASSFGMNAGELFF. Here the CDR3 DNA reads TGTGCCAGCAGTTTCGGGATGAACGCCGGGGAGCTGTTTTTT. The chain combines TRBV27 with TRBJ2-2; tentative D call: TRBD2 (5 bases). The CDR3 is made up of 14 amino acids. Germline-derived CDR1 and CDR2 are MNHEY and SMNVEV (reference sequence).

This chain uses TRBV18 with TRBJ1-2; D ambiguous. CDR1 is KGHSH, CDR2 LQKENI, per germline. There are 15 residues in the CDR3. The V end lost 3 bases, the J end lost 3 bases, and 14 bases lay between the germline ends. The DNA for the CDR3 is TGTGCCAGCTCACCTGAATTCGTAGCTGACTATGGCTACACCTTC. It codes for CASSPEFVADYGYTF.

CDR3 nucleotide sequence: TGTGCCAGCAGCTTAGAATATTCCACAGATACGCAGTATTTT. Translated, it gives CASSLEYSTDTQYF. V and J are TRBV7-2 and TRBJ2-3; D is uncertain. V was clipped by 1 base and J by 2 bases, with 7 bases between them. Germline CDR1 reads SGHTA; CDR2 reads FQGNSA. CDR3 length equals 14 residues.

CDR3 sequence reads: CASSPTRDPPEAFF. The CDR3 coding sequence is TGTGCCAGCAGCCCTACTAGGGACCCTCCTGAAGCTTTCTTT. The chain carries TRBV5-4 and TRBJ1-1, with D possibly TRBD1 on 5 matching bases. The V end lost 4 bases, the J end lost 6 bases, and 16 bases lay between the germline ends. CDR3 length: 14 residues. Looked up from germline, CDR1 is SGHNT and CDR2 is YYREEE (reference sequence).

A few counts support this clone. The chain couples TRBV29-1 to TRBJ1-1, with TRBD1 matching 7 bases. Germline V gives CDR1 SQVTM, CDR2 ANQGSEA. This CDR3 contains 12 residues. After removal of 6 bases from V and 6 bases from J, the junction contained 7 bases not matched to a gene. The CDR3 loop reads CSVAAGQAEAFF. In nucleotides, the CDR3 is TGCAGCGTCGCCGCCGGACAGGCTGAAGCTTTCTTT.

The chain links TRBV6-6 to TRBJ1-3; D not certain. Germline CDR1 and CDR2: MNHNY and SVGAGI (reference sequence). CDR3 size: 15 residues. V was clipped by 2 bases and J by 0 bases, with 8 bases between them. Here the CDR3 DNA reads TGTGCCAGCAGTTACGACCTTTTCTCTGGAAACACCATATATTTT. It specifies CASSYDLFSGNTIYF.

This clone occurred a few times. The V gene is TRBV15, the J gene TRBJ1-1, with D unclear. The CDR3 covers 12 residues. Trimming cost V 5 bases and J 7 bases, with 11 bases left between them. CDR1 and CDR2 (germline): LNHNV, YYDKDF (reference sequence). The DNA for the CDR3 is TGTGCCACCAGCCCACGGACCAGTGAAGCTTTCTTT. It is translated as CATSPRTSEAFF.

The V and J genes are TRBV7-2 and TRBJ2-3; D uncertain. Germline V gene sequence: CDR1 SGHTA, CDR2 FQGNSA. V lost 0 bases to trimming and J lost 8 bases, with 6 bases between them. This CDR3 comprises 12 residues. CDR3 nucleotide sequence: TGTGCCAGCAGCTTAGCGGTGGGTACGCAGTATTTT. It encodes CASSLAVGTQYF.

The chain is built from TRBV12-3 or TRBV12-4 and TRBJ1-1; D unresolved. The CDR3 covers 12 residues. The V end was cut by 6 bases, the J end by 9 bases, with 14 bases between. This chain's CDR3 is CASRPRTLKAFF. CDR3 in DNA: TGTGCCAGCAGACCCCGGACCCTGAAAGCTTTCTTT.

The chain joins TRBV27 to TRBJ2-3; D unresolved. Germline loops: CDR1 MNHEY, CDR2 SMNVEV (reference sequence). V lost 5 bases and J 0 bases, leaving 18 bases between the germline ends. The CDR3 totals 17 residues. The CDR3 nucleotides read TGTGCCAGCAGTCTCCCTCGTGGCCCGGCTAGCACAGATACGCAGTATTTT. This gives the protein CASSLPRGPASTDTQYF.

The J gene is TRBJ2-7, the V gene TRBV19; perhaps TRBD2 as D (6 bases). V lost 1 base, J lost 2 bases, and 12 bases lay in between. This CDR3 contains 15 residues. The V gene's germline CDR1 is LNHDA and CDR2 SQIVND (reference sequence). CDR3 in amino acids: CASSIGSSGPYEQYF. Here the CDR3 DNA reads TGTGCCAGTAGTATAGGAAGTAGCGGTCCCTACGAGCAGTACTTC.

This chain joins TRBV10-3 and TRBJ2-2; possible D gene TRBD2, 6 bases. The ends were cut back, 11 bases at V and 0 bases at J, with 13 bases in the middle. The CDR3 consists of 14 residues. The germline V gene encodes CDR1 ENHRY and CDR2 SYGVKD. Here the CDR3 reads CAVQGGPNTGELFF. In DNA, the CDR3 is TGTGCCGTCCAGGGAGGTCCGAACACCGGGGAGCTGTTTTTT.

This clone was recorded once. The chain recombines TRBV27 with TRBJ2-5; weak D call: TRBD1 (5 bases). The germline V gene has CDR1 MNHEY and CDR2 SMNVEV (reference sequence). Trimming pared 5 bases from V and 5 bases from J, leaving 21 bases between. The CDR3 contains 16 residues. CDR3 bases: TGTGCCAGCAGTGGTACGCAGCCAGGGATTACGGAGACCCAGTACTTC. This sequence encodes CASSGTQPGITETQYF.

V and J are TRBV19 and TRBJ2-1; D call uncertain. Germline CDR1 LNHDA, CDR2 SQIVND (reference sequence). The length of the CDR3 is 19 residues. V lost 6 bases and J lost 0, with 24 bases in between. CDR3 protein: CASSPYYLTAMSSYNEQFF. The CDR3, as DNA: TGTGCCAGTAGCCCATACTACCTTACAGCAATGAGCTCCTACAATGAGCAGTTCTTC.

The chain uses TRBV18 and TRBJ1-5, with no clear D. With 6 bases removed from V and 7 bases from J, the gap between germline ends came to 19 bases. Germline V gives CDR1 KGHSH, CDR2 LQKENI. CDR3 length: 15 amino acids. The CDR3 DNA reads TGTGCCAGCTCCCAATCCGGACTCCCAGCGCAGCCCCAGCATTTT. Protein product: CASSQSGLPAQPQHF.

This chain joins TRBV5-4 and TRBJ2-6; TRBD1 aligns across 8 bases. The V and J ends lost 5 bases and 2 bases, in that order; junction bases with no gene match: 3. The CDR3 is 15 amino acids. Germline CDR1 reads SGHNT; CDR2 reads YYREEE (reference sequence). In DNA, the CDR3 is TGTGCCAGCAGGGAACAGGGGGCTGGGGCCAACGTCCTGACTTTC. Its translation: CASREQGAGANVLTF.